What follows is one T cell receptor beta chain and its context. One end of the junction varies from germline; a read error may be responsible. This CDR3 is also generated by other DNA sequences in the sample. CDR3 size: 17 residues. The germline gives CDR1 LNHDA, CDR2 SQIVND (reference sequence). This entry is derived from a study of blood T cell repertoires in COVID-19. Study at large: Samples came from the United States, Italy and Spain, spanning acute and convalescent COVID-19. T cells, B-cell-depleted T cells, or PBMCs supplied cDNA or gDNA.

Study processing details: Nucleated cell counts were estimated from reference gene primer amplification. The table came from immunoSEQ multiplex PCR; TCRdb's copy has only in-frame clones and leaves some out. V and J calls and clone size are given by that table; D and trimming were obtained from the DNA. The sample holds approximately 210,000 clones, 70% to 90% seen once. This sequence joins TRBV19 and TRBJ2-2; TRBD2 might be the D (6 bases). The source is a woman between 65 and 79 years old with acute or convalescent COVID-19. Sequenced: peripheral blood. CDR3 sequence reads: CASSIDGMGGNTGELFF. The CDR3 coding sequence is TGTGCCAGTAGTATAGATGGGATGGGGGGTAACACTGGGGAGCTGTTTTTT.